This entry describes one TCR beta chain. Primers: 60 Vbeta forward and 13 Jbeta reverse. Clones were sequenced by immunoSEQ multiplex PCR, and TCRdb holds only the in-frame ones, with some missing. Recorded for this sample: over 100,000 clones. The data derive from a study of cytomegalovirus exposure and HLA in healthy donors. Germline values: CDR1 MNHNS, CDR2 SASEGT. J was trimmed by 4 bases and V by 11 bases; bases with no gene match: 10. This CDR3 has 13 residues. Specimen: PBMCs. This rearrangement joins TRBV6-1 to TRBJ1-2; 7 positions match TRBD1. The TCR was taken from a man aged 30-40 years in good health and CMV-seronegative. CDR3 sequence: CAGGDRDGYGYTF. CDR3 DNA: TGTGCCGGAGGCGACAGGGACGGCTATGGCTACACCTTC.